This is a list of T cell receptor beta chains from one sample in a study of blood T cell repertoires in COVID-19. Repertoires were generated with immunoSEQ multiplex PCR, while TCRdb's copy carries only in-frame clones and drops some. The table records some 120,000 clones, around 86% of them present only once. The material sequenced was peripheral blood. Receptor source: a man in his sixties with acute or convalescent COVID-19. Each CDR3 is given with its conserved first and last residue. A D gene is named only where the DNA matches it firmly. Size is omitted from some rows. Given values are once, few, many or a class for expanded clones.

.	TRBJ2-7	TRBD1	TRBV11-3	CASSVGQGAYEQYF	TGTGCCAGCAGCGTAGGACAGGGGGCCTACGAGCAGTACTTC
.	TRBJ2-6	.	TRBV28	CATDPLSSGANVLTF	TGTGCCACCGATCCCCTAAGCTCTGGGGCCAACGTCCTGACTTTC
.	TRBJ1-2	TRBD1	TRBV19	CASSSQGDGYTF	TGTGCCAGTAGTTCGCAGGGGGATGGCTACACCTTC
.	TRBJ2-2	.	TRBV5-1	CASSLPEVTGELFF	TGCGCCAGCAGCTTGCCTGAGGTGACCGGGGAGCTGTTTTTT
.	TRBJ2-6	.	TRBV6-5	CASSTGGANVLTF	TGTGCCAGCAGCACGGGTGGGGCCAACGTCCTGACTTTC
.	TRBJ1-5	.	TRBV2	CASSAYSNQPQHF	TGTGCCAGCAGTGCCTATAGCAATCAGCCCCAGCATTTT
.	TRBJ2-1	.	TRBV4-2	CASSQVLNEQFF	TGTGCCAGCAGCCAAGTTCTGAATGAGCAGTTCTTC
.	TRBJ2-6	.	TRBV30	CAWSDYSGANVLTF	TGTGCCTGGAGTGATTACTCTGGGGCCAACGTCCTGACTTTC
.	TRBJ2-2	TRBD1	TRBV14	CASSQGRDRGAGELFF	TGTGCCAGCAGCCAAGGGCGGGACAGGGGAGCCGGGGAGCTGTTTTTT
.	TRBJ2-2	.	TRBV19	CATRKRDTGELFF	TGTGCCACACGAAAGCGGGACACCGGGGAGCTGTTTTTT
.	TRBJ2-3	.	TRBV5-1	CASSRWTASTDTQYF	TGCGCCAGCAGCAGATGGACAGCCAGCACAGATACGCAGTATTTT
.	TRBJ2-1	.	TRBV24-1	CATSALLTGDTNEQFF	TGTGCCACCAGTGCCTTATTAACGGGAGATACCAATGAGCAGTTCTTC
.	TRBJ1-5	TRBD1	TRBV2	CASTSRGGNQPQHF	TGTGCCAGCACGTCCAGGGGGGGCAATCAGCCCCAGCATTTT
few	TRBJ1-5	.	TRBV11-2	CASSLDRDSVQHF	TGTGCCAGCAGCTTAGATCGAGATAGTGTCCAGCATTTT
.	TRBJ1-1	.	TRBV9	CASSVEGDTEAFF	TGTGCCAGCAGCGTAGAAGGGGACACTGAAGCTTTCTTT
.	TRBJ2-5	TRBD2	TRBV5-4	CASSPIGRAQETQYF	TGTGCCAGCAGCCCCATCGGGAGGGCCCAGGAGACCCAGTACTTC
.	TRBJ2-1	TRBD2	TRBV5-1	CASSLELAGYNEQFF	TGCGCCAGCAGCTTGGAACTAGCGGGATACAATGAGCAGTTCTTC
few	TRBJ1-2	.	TRBV28	CASSPGGGNYGYTF	TGTGCCAGCAGTCCCGGCGGGGGGAACTATGGCTACACCTTC
.	TRBJ2-7	.	TRBV11-2	CASSPQRAGDYEQYF	TGTGCCAGCAGCCCTCAGAGGGCAGGGGACTACGAGCAGTACTTC
.	TRBJ1-5	.	TRBV11-2	CASSLGRASNQPQHF	TGTGCCAGCAGCTTAGGGCGGGCCAGCAATCAGCCCCAGCATTTT
.	TRBJ1-2	.	TRBV5-4	CASSLALGDYGYTF	TGTGCCAGCAGCTTGGCTTTAGGGGACTATGGCTACACCTTC
.	TRBJ1-6	.	TRBV4-1	CASSLRSNSPLHF	TGCGCCAGCAGCCTGAGGAGCAATTCACCCCTCCACTTT
.	TRBJ1-3	TRBD1	TRBV6-5	CASVQGVFSGNTIYF	TGTGCCAGCGTCCAGGGGGTGTTCTCTGGAAACACCATATATTTT
once	TRBJ2-7	TRBD1	TRBV6-5	CASSPTDRGYEQYF	TGTGCCAGCAGTCCTACCGACAGGGGCTACGAGCAGTACTTC
.	TRBJ2-7	.	TRBV5-1	CASRRTEGSEQYF	TGCGCCAGCAGAAGGACAGAAGGCTCTGAGCAGTACTTC
.	TRBJ1-1	.	TRBV6-6	CASNRVNTEAFF	TGTGCCAGCAACAGGGTGAACACTGAAGCTTTCTTT
.	TRBJ1-1	TRBD1	TRBV18	CASSPPPGGTEAFF	TGTGCCAGCTCACCACCTCCAGGGGGGACTGAAGCTTTCTTT
.	TRBJ2-7	TRBD2	TRBV2	CASSEPASGSGNYVEQYF	TGTGCCAGCAGTGAACCAGCTAGCGGGAGCGGGAACTACGTCGAGCAGTACTTC
few	TRBJ2-2	TRBD2	TRBV7-9	CASSPPGRGMFF	TGTGCCAGCAGCCCCCCAGGGAGGGGCATGTTTTTT
.	TRBJ2-3	.	TRBV6-4	CASSEGAPGTQYF	TGTGCCAGCAGTGAGGGGGCCCCCGGTACGCAGTATTTT
.	TRBJ2-1	.	TRBV10-3	CATASEGVRNEQFF	TGTGCCACCGCCTCAGAGGGGGTCCGCAATGAGCAGTTCTTC
.	TRBJ1-3	TRBD1	TRBV19	CASTVTGGYGSSGNTIYF	TGTGCCAGTACCGTGACAGGGGGCTACGGTTCTTCCGGAAACACCATATATTTT
.	TRBJ2-3	.	TRBV7-3	CASSLRGGVDTQYF	TGTGCCAGCAGCTTAAGAGGGGGAGTAGATACGCAGTATTTT
.	TRBJ2-3	.	TRBV5-1	CASSPSTDTQYF	TGCGCCAGCAGCCCATCCACAGATACGCAGTATTTT